Reported below is one T cell receptor (beta chain). This sample stems from a study of technical replicates of blood from a few donors. The CDR3 has 16 amino acids. The V gene end was trimmed by 0 bases and the J gene end by 4 bases; junction bases not matched to a gene: 7. CDR1 ENHRY and CDR2 SYGVKD come from the germline V gene. Measured with immunoSEQ multiplex PCR; TCRdb has only the in-frame clones, and not every one. The top ten clones hold about 0.27% of a sample with fewer than 90,000 clones, 90% to 95% of them seen once. Material: T cells isolated from PBMCs. The rearrangement uses TRBV10-3 and TRBJ1-2; 8 bases are shared with TRBD1. The TCR was taken from a human donor in good health. The CDR3 nucleotides read TGTGCCATCAGTGAGTCGGGGCAGGACAGGGTCTATGGCTACACCTTC. As protein: CAISESGQDRVYGYTF.